Detailed here is one T cell receptor beta chain. The antigen remains unidentified. CDR1 and CDR2 (germline): SEHNR, FQNEAQ (reference sequence). The CDR3 spans 14 residues. The data stem from a study of CXCR3-negative and CXCR3-positive naive CD8 T cells. Researchers prepared the TRB cDNA libraries using 5' RACE with UMI labels. No DNA is given; TCRdb re-called the 5' RACE reads and lists each CDR3 protein once. Its clone listing holds about 150,000 distinct CDR3 sequences. General study points: Greater hydrophobicity was found in TRB CDR3s of CXCR3-positive naive cells than of CXCR3-negative naive cells. Comparably high diversity marked both naive subsets, whereas memory CD8+ cells had much lower diversity. Naive subsets did not differ in surface CD5, and the authors estimated TCR strength using properties of the TRB CDR3. The study found that naive CXCR3-negative and CXCR3-positive cells shared TRBV-TRBJ usage, while memory cells differed.

The sequenced material came from naive CXCR3+ CD8+ T cells from blood. Indicated subset: CD45RO-CCR7+CD27+CD95- naive CD8+ T cells expressing CXCR3 (TNR3+). The chain is built from TRBV7-9 and TRBJ2-7. The source is a human donor in good health. Some clones in this sample may be carry-over from other donors' samples. The chain's CDR3 is CASSSDTRDYEQYF.